The clone carrying this TCR beta chain has just one count. Its antigen remains unknown. This specimen belongs to a study of CD8 T cells in ankylosing spondylitis. The CDR3 is 15 residues long. The V and J ends lost 0 bases and 10 bases, in that order; junction bases with no gene match: 5. From germline, CDR1 is SGHRS and CDR2 YFSETQ. Overall study findings and caveats: Characteristic, it appeared, of ankylosing spondylitis blood was a TCR beta motif of eight highly homologous variants.

With molecular barcodes, quantitative 5'-RACE was used to make the TCR beta libraries. TCRdb passed the 5' RACE reads through MiXCR, listing each CDR3 protein once. The table includes about 800,000 distinct CDR3 sequences, about 12% detected once. The receptor was isolated from a male donor with ankylosing spondylitis. The V call is TRBV5-1, the J call TRBJ1-6, with 9 bases fitting TRBD1. Specimen: blood, either unsorted or a sorted T cell fraction (not recorded which). In nucleotides, the CDR3 is TGCGCCAGCAGCTTGGAGGGACAGGGCGGGTCACCCCTCCACTTT. Translated, it gives CASSLEGQGGSPLHF.